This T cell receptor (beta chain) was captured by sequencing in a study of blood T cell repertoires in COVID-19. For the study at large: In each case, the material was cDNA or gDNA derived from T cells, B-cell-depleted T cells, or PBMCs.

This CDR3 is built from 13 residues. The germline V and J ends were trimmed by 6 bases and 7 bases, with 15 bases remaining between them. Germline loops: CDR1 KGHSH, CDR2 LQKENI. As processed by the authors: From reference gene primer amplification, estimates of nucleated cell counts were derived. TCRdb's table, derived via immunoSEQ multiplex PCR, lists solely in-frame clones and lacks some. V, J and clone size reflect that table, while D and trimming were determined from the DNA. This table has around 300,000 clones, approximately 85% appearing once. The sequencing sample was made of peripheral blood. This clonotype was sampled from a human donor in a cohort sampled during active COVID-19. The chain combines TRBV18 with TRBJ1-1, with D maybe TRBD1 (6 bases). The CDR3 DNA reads TGTGCCAGCTCCCTCAGGACAGTTCGTGAAGCTTTCTTT. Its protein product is CASSLRTVREAFF.